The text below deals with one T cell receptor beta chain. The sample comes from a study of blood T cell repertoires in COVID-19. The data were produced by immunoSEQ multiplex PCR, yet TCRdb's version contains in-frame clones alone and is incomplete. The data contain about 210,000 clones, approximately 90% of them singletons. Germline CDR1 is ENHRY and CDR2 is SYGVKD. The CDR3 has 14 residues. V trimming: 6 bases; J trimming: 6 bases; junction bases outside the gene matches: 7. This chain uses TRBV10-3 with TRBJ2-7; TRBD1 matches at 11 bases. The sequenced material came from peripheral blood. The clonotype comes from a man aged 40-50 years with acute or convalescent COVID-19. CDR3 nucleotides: TGTGCCATCAGGGTGGGACAGGGGGAAGGCGAGCAGTACTTC. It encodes CAIRVGQGEGEQYF.